This TCR beta chain derives from a study of CD8 T cells in ankylosing spondylitis. In this sample, this clonotype turned up many times. With molecular barcodes, quantitative 5'-RACE was used to make the TCR beta libraries. TCRdb re-called the 5' RACE reads with MiXCR, one entry per CDR3 protein. The repertoire holds about 250,000 distinct CDR3 sequences, around 32% seen once, with approximately 4.6% in the top ten. The sequence was collected from a male donor with ankylosing spondylitis or in good health (not recorded which). The sequencing input was blood, either unsorted or a sorted T cell fraction (not recorded which).

Here the CDR3 DNA reads TGTGCCAGCAGTTTGAAGAGGGAGACCCAGTACTTC. Its protein is CASSLKRETQYF. This chain joins TRBV12-3 or TRBV12-4 and TRBJ2-5; D unresolved. The V gene lost 3 bases and the J gene lost 5 bases, with 7 bases spanning the gap. The CDR3 extends over 12 amino acids.